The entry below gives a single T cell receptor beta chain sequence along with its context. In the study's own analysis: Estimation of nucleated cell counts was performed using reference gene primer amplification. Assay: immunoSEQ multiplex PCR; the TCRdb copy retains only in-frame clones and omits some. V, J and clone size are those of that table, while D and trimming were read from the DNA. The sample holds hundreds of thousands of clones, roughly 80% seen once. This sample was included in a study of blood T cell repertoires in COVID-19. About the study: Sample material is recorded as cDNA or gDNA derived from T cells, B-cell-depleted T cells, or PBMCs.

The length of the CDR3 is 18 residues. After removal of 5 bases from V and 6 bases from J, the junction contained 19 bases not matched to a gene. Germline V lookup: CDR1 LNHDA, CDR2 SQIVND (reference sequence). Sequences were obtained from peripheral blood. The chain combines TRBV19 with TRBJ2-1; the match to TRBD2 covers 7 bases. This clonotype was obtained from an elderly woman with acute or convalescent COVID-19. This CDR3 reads CASSYRSSGTNIFNEQFF. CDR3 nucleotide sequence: TGTGCCAGTAGTTACCGATCGTCCGGGACTAACATATTCAATGAGCAGTTCTTC.